This TCR beta chain was obtained from a study of shared clonotypes between healthy human individuals. As for the study in general: Donors had three CD4 naive, three CD4 memory, two CD8 naive and one CD8 memory plate apiece.

This CDR3 has 14 amino acids. CDR1 MGHDK and CDR2 SYGVNS come from the germline V gene. Deletions cut 1 base from V and 1 base from J, with 7 bases between. Splitting of CD4+ cells produced CD45RA+ naive and CD45RA-negative memory subsets. Assay: immunoSEQ multiplex PCR; the TCRdb copy retains only in-frame clones and omits some. There are hundreds of thousands of clones in the sample; approximately 79% occur only once, and 1.5% to 2% lies in the top ten. The source is a woman in her thirties in good health. Sequenced material: memory CD4+ T cells sorted from blood. Subset given: CD45RA-negative fraction. The rearrangement uses TRBV25-1 and TRBJ1-1, with D possibly matching TRBD1 (5 bases). CDR3 loop: CASSEWGRNTEAFF. As DNA, the CDR3 is TGTGCCAGCAGTGAATGGGGCAGGAACACTGAAGCTTTCTTT.